This T cell receptor (beta chain) was observed in a study of cytomegalovirus exposure and HLA in healthy donors. Study-wide points: Investigators reported fewer than 200 TCR beta chains as tied to cytomegalovirus.

Germline V gene data show CDR1 as MNHEY and CDR2 as SMNVEV (reference sequence). Trimming removed 3 bases at V and 6 bases at J, with 12 bases between. There are 14 residues in the CDR3. PCR amplification relied on 60 Vbeta primers (plus 13 Jbeta primers). Assay: immunoSEQ multiplex PCR; the TCRdb copy retains only in-frame clones and omits some. The sample consists of about 70,000 clones, 80% to 90% of them appearing once. Regarding this clone: Its matching antigen is unknown.

The sample taken for sequencing was PBMCs. The TCR sequence derives from a woman in her 30s in good health and CMV-seropositive. This rearrangement joins TRBV27 to TRBJ2-1; D uncertain. The CDR3 bases are TGTGCCAGCAGTTTGCCCGGGTCGGTCAATGAGCAGTTCTTC. This sequence encodes CASSLPGSVNEQFF.